The following is a TCR beta chain sequence with its context. The clone's antigen remains unknown. No base quality values were provided; no much bigger clone lies one nucleotide off. Donors were healthy HIV-negative adults with no recently reported acute infections or vaccinations. Every donor was a Caucasian adult living in Nashville, Tennessee, USA. Magnetic negative selection was used to enrich CD4+ T cells, after which naive cells were positively selected on CD45RA and the negative fraction became the memory subset. Blood was collected by leukapheresis, and PBMCs were isolated by Ficoll-Histopaque density gradient centrifugation and then cryopreserved in liquid nitrogen vapor phase. Analytical flow cytometry was used to check the purity and quantity of each magnetically sorted T cell population. Genomic DNA was isolated from each sorted fraction and quantified by UV absorbance on a Nanodrop 2000c.

Using the deep immunoSEQ assay, TCR CDR3 regions were amplified from genomic DNA by multiplex PCR. Extracted genomic DNA from each cell subset was distributed evenly across all wells of several immunoSEQ 96-well plates, and each plate was treated as a replicate. For sorted subsets, about 0.2 ug genomic DNA, equal to 30,000 to 35,000 T cell genomes, was loaded into each replicate PCR. The purified libraries were quantified using a Qubit 3.0 fluorometer, sized with a Bioanalyzer 2100, and then quantified again using the KAPA Library Quantification kit. Every immunoSEQ 96-well plate was sequenced on a dedicated single-read 150-cycle Illumina NextSeq 550 flow cell. As for the authors' bioinformatics: Because only junctional sequences without quality scores were contained in the immunoSEQ output, filtering matching that applied to full-length reads could not be performed. To assign V/J genes and CDR3, sequences were annotated using PyIR, a Python wrapper for IgBLAST v1.9, with IMGT germline references. Reads were removed for weak V/J assignments (E-value above 1e-6), missing CDR3, stop codons, out-of-frame junctions, or ambiguous translated residues. V3J clonotypes were defined as sequences sharing the same inferred V gene, J gene, and CDR3 amino acid sequence. To compute the percentage overlap between repertoires, the number of shared unique clonotypes was divided by the size of the smaller repertoire. RTK rarefaction, the Chao1 estimator, and Recon v2.1 estimates of unobserved clonotypes were used to assess repertoire richness. Generation probabilities were computed with OLGA for all TCRbeta clonotypes obtained by the gDNA method from a handful of donors. Not all clones reach the TCRdb copy of this immuneACCESS table, which keeps in-frame sequences only. Checked studies attribute under half of the gap to unresolved V genes and leave the rest unexplained. V and J calls and clone size are those listed in that table; D and trimming were worked out from the DNA. For this sample the table gives about 2 million clones, of which 85% to 95% were detected only once. Around 0.13% of the sample goes to the ten largest clones.

The data were obtained in a study of shared clonotypes between healthy human individuals (dated by TCRdb to the early 2020s). A note on the overall study: The cohort comprised two women and a few men aged 18 to 49 years. For each donor, three plates each were used for CD4 naive and CD4 memory, two plates were used for CD8 naive, and one plate was used for CD8 memory. To estimate repertoire size and how much clonotype sharing occurs between individuals, the study deeply sequenced the blood TCR repertoires of a handful of healthy adults. To increase sequencing depth and limit assay-specific biases, different laboratories used diverse techniques to prepare libraries and sequence TCR repertoires. Leukapheresis yielded between about 0.85 and 10 billion PBMCs per donor.

From the cysteine up to the phenylalanine, the CDR3 has a length of 14 residues. CDR3 DNA is the only sequence kept; it has 42 bases, read in frame from the first base. V is pruned by 8 bases and J by 8 bases, leaving 9 bases of the junction without a gene match. Taken from the germline V gene, the CDR1 and CDR2 loops are MNHEY and SVGAGI. The paper's findings and limits, for the study overall: Clonotypes shared by all four sorted-subset donors showed higher generation probabilities than non-shared clonotypes. Sharing across a few donors was observed for approximately 5% of naive CD4, over 3% of naive CD8, over 2% of memory CD4, and approximately 0.41% of memory CD8 clonotypes. Pairwise subsampling led to the expectation that sequencing depth would affect the degree of clonotype sharing among donors. Rarefaction of sorted-subset datasets indicated incomplete sequencing despite the large sequencing depth. Only blood was sampled, and tissue TCR repertoires likely differ from those in blood. Because the study included a small number of donors, the genetic and exposure-history diversity represented was limited. Larger estimated clonotype richness was generally found for naive subsets than for memory subsets.

This chain joins TRBV6-5 to TRBJ1-4, and 9 bases in between align with TRBD1. The receptor was derived from a man between 18 and 29 years old in good health. The specimen was naive CD4+ T cells sorted from blood. The cell subset or site label, as the study defines it: CD45RA+ positively selected. For the CDR3, the sequence is CASRPQGAGEKLFF. The nucleotide sequence is given as TGTGCCAGCCGACCACAGGGGGCAGGGGAAAAACTGTTTTTT.